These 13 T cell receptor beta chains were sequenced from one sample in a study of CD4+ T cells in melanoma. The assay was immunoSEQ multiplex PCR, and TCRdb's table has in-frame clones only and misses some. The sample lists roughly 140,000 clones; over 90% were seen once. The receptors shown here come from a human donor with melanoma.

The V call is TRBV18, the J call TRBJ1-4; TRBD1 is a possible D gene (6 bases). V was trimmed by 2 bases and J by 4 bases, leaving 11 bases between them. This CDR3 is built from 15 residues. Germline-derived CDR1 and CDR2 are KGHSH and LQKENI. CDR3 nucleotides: TGTGCCAGCTCACCAGCCAGGGGTAGTAATGAAAAACTGTTTTTT. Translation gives CASSPARGSNEKLFF.

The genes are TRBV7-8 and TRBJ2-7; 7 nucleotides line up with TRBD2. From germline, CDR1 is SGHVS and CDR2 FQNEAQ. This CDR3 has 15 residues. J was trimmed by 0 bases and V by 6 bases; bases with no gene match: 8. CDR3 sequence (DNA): TGTGCCAGCAGTTGGGGGGGTCCTTCCTCCTACGAGCAGTACTTC. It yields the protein CASSWGGPSSYEQYF.

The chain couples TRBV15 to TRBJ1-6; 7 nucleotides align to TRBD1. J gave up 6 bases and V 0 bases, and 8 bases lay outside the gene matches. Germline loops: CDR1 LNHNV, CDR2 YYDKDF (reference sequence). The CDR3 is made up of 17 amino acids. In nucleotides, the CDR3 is TGTGCCACCAGCAGAGACCCGCCAGGGGGAACTAATTCACCCCTCCACTTT. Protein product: CATSRDPPGGTNSPLHF. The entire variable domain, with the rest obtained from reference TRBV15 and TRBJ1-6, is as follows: DAMVIQNPRYQVTQFGKPVTLSCSQTLNHNVMYWYQQKSSQAPKLLFHYYDKDFNNEADTPDNFQSRRPNTSFCFLDIRSPGLGDTAMYLCATSRDPPGGTNSPLHFGNGTRLTVT.

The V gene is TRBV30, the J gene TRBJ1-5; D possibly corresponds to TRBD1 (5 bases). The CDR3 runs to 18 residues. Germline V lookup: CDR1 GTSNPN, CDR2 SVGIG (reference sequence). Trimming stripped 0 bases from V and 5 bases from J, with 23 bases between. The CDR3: CAWSVRAPLAGADQPQHF. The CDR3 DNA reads TGTGCCTGGAGTGTAAGGGCACCGCTTGCCGGGGCTGATCAGCCCCAGCATTTT. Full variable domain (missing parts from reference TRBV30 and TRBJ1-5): SQTIHQWPATLVQPVGSPLSLECTVEGTSNPNLYWYRQAAGRGLQLLFYSVGIGQISSEVPQNLSASRPQDRQFILSSKKLLLSDSGFYLCAWSVRAPLAGADQPQHFGDGTRLSIL.

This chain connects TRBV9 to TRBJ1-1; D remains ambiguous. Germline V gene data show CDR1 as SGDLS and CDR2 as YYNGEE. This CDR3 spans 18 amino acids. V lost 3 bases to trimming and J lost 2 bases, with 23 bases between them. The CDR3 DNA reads TGTGCCAGCAGCGCAGAGGCCGGGTCCCCGACGGCCAACACTGAAGCTTTCTTT. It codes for CASSAEAGSPTANTEAFF.

The CDR3 DNA sequence: TGTGCCAGTAGCCCGCAGGTTCTTGTTTATGGCTACACCTTC. Translated: CASSPQVLVYGYTF. The rearrangement uses TRBV19 and TRBJ1-2; D not certain. CDR1 is LNHDA, CDR2 SQIVND, per germline (reference sequence). The CDR3 has 14 amino acids. V was cut by 6 bases and J by 5 bases, with 16 bases left in between.

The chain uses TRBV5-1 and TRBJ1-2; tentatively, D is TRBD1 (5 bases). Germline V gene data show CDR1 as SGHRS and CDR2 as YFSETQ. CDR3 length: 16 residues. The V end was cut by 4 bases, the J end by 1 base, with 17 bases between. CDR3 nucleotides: TGCGCCAGCAGCCCCGGGGGGGATTTTTATAACTATGGCTACACCTTC. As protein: CASSPGGDFYNYGYTF.

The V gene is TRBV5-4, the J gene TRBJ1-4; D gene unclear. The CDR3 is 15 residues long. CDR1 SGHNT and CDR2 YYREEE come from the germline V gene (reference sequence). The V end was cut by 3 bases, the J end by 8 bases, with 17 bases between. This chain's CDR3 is CASSSGPAPGEKLFF. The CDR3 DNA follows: TGTGCCAGCAGCTCGGGCCCAGCCCCGGGAGAAAAACTGTTTTTT.

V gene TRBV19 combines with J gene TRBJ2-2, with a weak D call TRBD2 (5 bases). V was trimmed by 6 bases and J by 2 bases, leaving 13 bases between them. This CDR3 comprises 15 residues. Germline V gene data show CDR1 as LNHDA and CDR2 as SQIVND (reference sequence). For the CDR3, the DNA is TGTGCCAGTAGACGAGAGGGATTCAACACCGGGGAGCTGTTTTTT. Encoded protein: CASRREGFNTGELFF.

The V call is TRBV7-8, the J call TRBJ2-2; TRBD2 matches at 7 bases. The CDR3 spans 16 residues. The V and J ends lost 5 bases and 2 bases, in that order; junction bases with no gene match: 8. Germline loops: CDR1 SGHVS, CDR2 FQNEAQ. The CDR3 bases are TGTGCCAGCAGCGCGCGCCGGGACTACAACACCGGGGAGCTGTTTTTT. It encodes CASSARRDYNTGELFF.

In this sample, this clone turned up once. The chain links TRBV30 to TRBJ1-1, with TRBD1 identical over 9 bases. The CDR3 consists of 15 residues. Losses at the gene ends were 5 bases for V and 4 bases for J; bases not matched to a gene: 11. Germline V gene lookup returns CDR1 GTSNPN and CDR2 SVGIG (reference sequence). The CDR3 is CAWQLPTGGVTEAFF. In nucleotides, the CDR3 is TGTGCCTGGCAATTACCGACAGGGGGGGTCACTGAAGCTTTCTTT. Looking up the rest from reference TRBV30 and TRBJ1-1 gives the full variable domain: SQTIHQWPATLVQPVGSPLSLECTVEGTSNPNLYWYRQAAGRGLQLLFYSVGIGQISSEVPQNLSASRPQDRQFILSSKKLLLSDSGFYLCAWQLPTGGVTEAFFGQGTRLTVV.

CDR3 in amino acids: CASGLGRGHEQYF. The CDR3 nucleotides are TGTGCCAGTGGACTAGGCAGGGGGCACGAGCAGTACTTC. This chain uses TRBV19 with TRBJ2-7; maybe TRBD1 (8 bases). CDR1 is LNHDA and CDR2 is SQIVND in the germline V gene (reference sequence). The CDR3 is 13 residues long. V dropped 8 bases and J dropped 5 bases, with 16 bases sitting between them.

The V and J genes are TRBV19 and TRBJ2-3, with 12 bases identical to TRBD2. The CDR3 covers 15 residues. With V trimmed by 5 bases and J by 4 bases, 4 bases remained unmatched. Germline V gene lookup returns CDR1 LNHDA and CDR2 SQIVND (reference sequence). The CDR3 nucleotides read TGTGCCAGTAGTGTCCGACTAGCGGGGGCAGATACGCAGTATTTT. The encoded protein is CASSVRLAGADTQYF.